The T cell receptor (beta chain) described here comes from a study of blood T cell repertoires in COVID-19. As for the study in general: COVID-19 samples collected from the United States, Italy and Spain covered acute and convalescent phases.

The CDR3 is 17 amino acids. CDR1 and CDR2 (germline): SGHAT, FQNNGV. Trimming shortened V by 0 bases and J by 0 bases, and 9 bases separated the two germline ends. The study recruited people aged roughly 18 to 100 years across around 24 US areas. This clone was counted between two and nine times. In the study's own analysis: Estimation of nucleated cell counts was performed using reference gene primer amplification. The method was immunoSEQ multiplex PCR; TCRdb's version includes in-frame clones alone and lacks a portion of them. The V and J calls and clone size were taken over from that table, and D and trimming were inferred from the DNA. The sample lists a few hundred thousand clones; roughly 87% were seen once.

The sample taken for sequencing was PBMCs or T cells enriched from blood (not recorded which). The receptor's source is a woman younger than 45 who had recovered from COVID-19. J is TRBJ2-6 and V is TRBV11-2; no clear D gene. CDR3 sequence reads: CASSLDGSHSGANVLTF. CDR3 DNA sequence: TGTGCCAGCAGCTTAGACGGGTCACACTCTGGGGCCAACGTCCTGACTTTC.